The T cell receptor (beta chain) described here comes from a study of T-cell memory formation after mild COVID-19. At the level of the study: TCR clustering was largely donor specific.

Libraries for TCRalpha and TCRbeta carried sample barcodes and unique molecular identifiers via 5'RACE. TCRdb reanalysed the 5' RACE reads using MiXCR and keeps one entry per CDR3 protein. The table lists approximately 350,000 distinct CDR3 sequences, approximately 27% of them singletons. The germline V gene has CDR1 SGHRS and CDR2 YFSETQ. This CDR3 has 16 amino acids. V dropped 0 bases and J dropped 7 bases, with 19 bases sitting between them. Study results and caveats: Contracting clones from day 15 to 85 had balanced CD4/CD8; later expanders favoured CD4+. Unconfirmed was the SARS-CoV-2 specificity of second-wave clones that peaked on day 37.

Regarding this clonotype: No antigen is known for it.

The specimen sequenced was PBMCs or a T cell subset sorted from them (not recorded which). This TCR derives from an adult woman who had mild COVID-19 (a few samples of this study predate the infection). Cell type and time point are not known. The chain joins TRBV5-1 to TRBJ1-1; the D is unclear. The CDR3 spells CASSLGSVRSTGEAFF. CDR3 in DNA: TGCGCCAGCAGCTTGGGCTCAGTCCGCTCTACCGGTGAAGCTTTCTTT.